These T cell receptor beta chains were read from a single sample in a study of cytomegalovirus exposure and HLA in healthy donors. The repertoire was sequenced with immunoSEQ multiplex PCR; TCRdb's copy has only in-frame clones and lacks some. Of 130,000 to 150,000 clones in the sample, about 80% were seen once. Sequenced sample: PBMCs. These receptors originate from an older woman in good health and CMV-seropositive. The conserved cysteine and the conserved F or W are not part of the CDR3 here.

j_call,cdr3_length,v_call,cdr3_aa
TRBJ2-3,13,TRBV25-1,ATSPSTGAVDTQY
TRBJ1-1,8,TRBV28,ASGPRGPS
TRBJ2-4,10,TRBV5-5,ASSLVENIQY
TRBJ2-1,12,TRBV6-5,ASSYSGDLMEQF
TRBJ2-7,14,TRBV10-1,ASIGQQRGHYNEQY
TRBJ2-2,11,TRBV6-4,ASRPEGFGELF
TRBJ1-1,11,TRBV30,AWSGTGRTEAF
TRBJ1-2,13,TRBV4-1,ASSQGGQGRYVYT
TRBJ2-7,11,TRBV10-3,ATAAEAANEQY
TRBJ2-7,12,TRBV13,ASSFSGSPYEQY
TRBJ2-5,12,TRBV2,ASKLYQGGETQY
TRBJ2-1,13,TRBV11-3,ASSLDSGRFDEQF
TRBJ1-1,13,TRBV18,ASSRAGASNTEAF
TRBJ2-3,15,TRBV5-4,ASSGGLAGGPADTQY
TRBJ2-2,15,TRBV12-1,ASSLRQGRPGTGELF
TRBJ2-7,12,TRBV7-2,ASSLLQRAYEQY
TRBJ2-6,14,TRBV28,ASSFGLTAGANVLT
TRBJ1-3,16,TRBV4-1,ASRKGAQGAKAGNTIY
TRBJ1-2,12,TRBV28,ASSFDSPNYGYT
TRBJ1-1,12,TRBV23-1,ASSQSSTSNWAF
TRBJ2-7,17,TRBV11-3,ASSLGSGRVTGGFYEQY
TRBJ1-4,9,TRBV7-3,APASREKLF
TRBJ1-6,14,TRBV25-1,ASSLTGRRSNSPLH
.,13,TRBV5-1,ASSLVLAPSYEQY
TRBJ2-7,12,TRBV25-1,ASSAVGEGYEQY
TRBJ1-1,16,TRBV27,ASSFRWTGGASSSGTF
TRBJ1-2,13,TRBV5-8,ASSTHRGRPYGYT
TRBJ1-1,13,TRBV14,ASSPRTGFNTEAF
TRBJ2-2,14,TRBV7-3,ASSPTSGKNTGELF
TRBJ2-5,14,TRBV13,ASSDTTSGVQETQY